A single sample gave rise to the 20 T cell receptor beta chains below, sequenced in a study of CXCR3-negative and CXCR3-positive naive CD8 T cells. With UMI labels, 5' RACE was used to prepare the TRB cDNA libraries. TCRdb reprocessed the 5' RACE reads; each CDR3 protein has one entry and no DNA is given. This sample carries over 70,000 distinct CDR3 sequences, with over 1.5% going to the ten biggest clones. Sequenced input: naive CXCR3- CD8+ T cells from blood. As to subset: CD45RO-CCR7+CD27+CD95- naive CD8+ T cells lacking CXCR3 (TNR3-). The receptor set was obtained from a human donor in good health. Some clones in this sample may be carry-over from other donors' samples.

The chain carries TRBV7-3 and TRBJ2-5; the D call from TCRdb, TRBD1, cannot be confirmed without DNA. The CDR3 contains 15 residues. CDR1 and CDR2 (germline): SGHTA, FQGTGA. The CDR3 is CASSPLRGVQETQYF.

The chain couples TRBV29-1 to TRBJ2-1; the TCRdb call, TRBD2, lacks DNA for checking. This CDR3 spans 13 amino acids. The V gene's germline CDR1 is SQVTM and CDR2 ANQGSEA. Here the CDR3 reads CSVTPGLHNEQFF.

The rearrangement joins TRBV28 to TRBJ2-7; TCRdb proposes TRBD1, but this gene call is untestable without DNA. Germline assignment: CDR1 MDHEN and CDR2 SYDVKM. The CDR3 loop spans 13 amino acids. CDR3 sequence reads: CASSLWTGVEQYF.

This rearrangement joins TRBV9 to TRBJ2-1. This CDR3 contains 14 residues. CDR1 and CDR2 from the germline V gene are SGDLS and YYNGEE. The CDR3 loop is CASSGNNIESEQFF.

This chain links TRBV5-1 with TRBJ1-1; TCRdb outputs TRBD1, but without DNA this stays unchecked. The CDR3 consists of 14 residues. The germline gives CDR1 SGHRS, CDR2 YFSETQ. The CDR3: CASSPRVGNTEAFF.

The chain is built from TRBV29-1 and TRBJ2-2. This CDR3 is 15 amino acids long. Germline loops: CDR1 SQVTM, CDR2 ANQGSEA. This CDR3 is CSVEGVGENTGELFF.

The chain employs TRBV3-1 and TRBJ2-3; the D gene TCRdb calls, TRBD1, cannot be checked with no DNA. The CDR3 is made up of 15 amino acids. The V gene's germline CDR1 is LGHDT and CDR2 YNNKEL (reference sequence). The chain's CDR3 is CASSQDHGTTDTQYF.

V and J are TRBV7-9 and TRBJ2-4; TCRdb returns TRBD2, unconfirmable since there is no DNA. The CDR3 is 17 residues long. The V gene's germline CDR1 is SEHNR and CDR2 FQNEAQ (reference sequence). The CDR3 sequence is CASSTSGSGRGKNIQYF.

J is TRBJ1-1 and V is TRBV18; TCRdb picks TRBD1, but there is no DNA to check that call. CDR3 size: 12 residues. Germline V lookup: CDR1 KGHSH, CDR2 LQKENI. CDR3 protein: CASSPGHTEAFF.

The chain couples TRBV29-1 to TRBJ1-1; absent DNA, TCRdb's TRBD1 call cannot be checked. Germline CDR1 reads SQVTM; CDR2 reads ANQGSEA. The CDR3 consists of 15 residues. CDR3 in amino acids: CSVGWTGQWVTEAFF.

J is TRBJ2-5 and V is TRBV29-1; lacking DNA, the TRBD1 call made by TCRdb goes unchecked. This CDR3 has 16 residues. Germline CDR1 is SQVTM and CDR2 is ANQGSEA. The chain's CDR3 is CSVRPTFGQGVETQYF.

The V and J genes are TRBV7-6 and TRBJ2-3; TCRdb's assignment of TRBD1 cannot be checked, as there is no DNA. CDR1 and CDR2 from the germline V gene are SGHVS and FNYEAQ. This CDR3 spans 15 amino acids. The CDR3 loop is CASSYTTGDPDTQYF.

The chain joins TRBV30 to TRBJ2-1. CDR1 is GTSNPN and CDR2 is SVGIG in the germline V gene (reference sequence). This CDR3 has 14 residues. The CDR3 region is CAWRAADLYNEQFF.

This sequence joins TRBV4-1 and TRBJ2-7; the TRBD2 assignment by TCRdb is unverifiable without DNA. Germline lookup yields CDR1 MGHRA and CDR2 YSYEKL. The CDR3 sequence is 16 residues long. The CDR3 sequence: CASSSNLRDYSYEQYF.

The chain is built from TRBV6-6 and TRBJ2-7; TCRdb outputs TRBD1, but without DNA this stays unchecked. Germline CDR1 reads MNHNY; CDR2 reads SVGAGI (reference sequence). This CDR3 is built from 13 residues. The CDR3 is CASTGTATYEQYF.

The chain employs TRBV28 and TRBJ1-5; TCRdb outputs TRBD1, but without DNA this stays unchecked. The germline gives CDR1 MDHEN, CDR2 SYDVKM. CDR3 length: 14 residues. CDR3: CATHRQGGNQPQHF. The full variable domain, completed using reference TRBV28 and TRBJ1-5, is DVKVTQSSRYLVKRTGEKVFLECVQDMDHENMFWYRQDPGLGLRLIYFSYDVKMKEKGDIPEGYSVSREKKERFSLILESASTNQTSMYLCATHRQGGNQPQHFGDGTRLSIL.

The rearrangement uses TRBV6-2 or TRBV6-3 and TRBJ1-1. Germline V gene lookup returns CDR1 MNHEY and CDR2 SVGEGT. CDR3 length equals 13 residues. CDR3 protein: CASSYVGYAEAFF.

The gene calls are TRBV28 and TRBJ2-7; the D gene TCRdb calls, TRBD2, cannot be checked with no DNA. The CDR3 has 17 amino acids. Germline assignment: CDR1 MDHEN and CDR2 SYDVKM. This chain's CDR3 is CASGYQTSGRQRYEQYF.

V gene TRBV30 combines with J gene TRBJ1-2. Germline loops: CDR1 GTSNPN, CDR2 SVGIG (reference sequence). The CDR3 totals 12 residues. This chain's CDR3 is CAWSVGGDGYTF.

The chain couples TRBV6-5 to TRBJ2-7; TCRdb's D call of TRBD2 is untestable without DNA. The CDR3 sequence is 14 residues long. In germline, CDR1 is MNHEY, CDR2 SVGAGI. The CDR3 here is CASSELAASYEQYF.